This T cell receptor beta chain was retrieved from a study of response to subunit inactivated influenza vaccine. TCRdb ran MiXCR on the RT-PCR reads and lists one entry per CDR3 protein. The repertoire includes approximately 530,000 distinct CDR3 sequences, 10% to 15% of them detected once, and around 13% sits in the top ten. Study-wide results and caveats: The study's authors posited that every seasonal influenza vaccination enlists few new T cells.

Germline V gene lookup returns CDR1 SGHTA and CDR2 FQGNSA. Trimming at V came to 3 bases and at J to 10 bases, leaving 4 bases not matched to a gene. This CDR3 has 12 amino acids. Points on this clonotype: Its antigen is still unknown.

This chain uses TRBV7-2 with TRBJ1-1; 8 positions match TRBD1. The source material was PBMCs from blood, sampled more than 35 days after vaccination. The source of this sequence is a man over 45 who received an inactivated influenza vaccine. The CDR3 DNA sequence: TGTGCCAGCAGCTTGTCAGGGGGCGGAGCTTTCTTT. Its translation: CASSLSGGGAFF. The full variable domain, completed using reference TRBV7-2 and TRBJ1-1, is GAGVSQSPSNKVTEKGKDVELRCDPISGHTALYWYRQSLGQGLEFLIYFQGNSAPDKSGLPSDRFSAERTGGSVSTLTIQRTQQEDSAVYLCASSLSGGGAFFGQGTRLTVV.